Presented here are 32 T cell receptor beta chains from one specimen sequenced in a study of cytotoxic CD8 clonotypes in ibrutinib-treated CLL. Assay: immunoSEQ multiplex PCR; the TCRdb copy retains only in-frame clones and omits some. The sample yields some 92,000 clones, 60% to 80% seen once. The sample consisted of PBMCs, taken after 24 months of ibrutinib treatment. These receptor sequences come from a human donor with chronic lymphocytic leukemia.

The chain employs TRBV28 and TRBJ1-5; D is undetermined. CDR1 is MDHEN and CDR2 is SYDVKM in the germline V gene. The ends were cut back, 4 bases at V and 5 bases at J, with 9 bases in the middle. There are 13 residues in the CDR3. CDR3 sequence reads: CASSYPGYQPQHF. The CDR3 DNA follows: TGTGCCAGCAGTTACCCGGGGTATCAGCCCCAGCATTTT. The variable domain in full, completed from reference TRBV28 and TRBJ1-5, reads DVKVTQSSRYLVKRTGEKVFLECVQDMDHENMFWYRQDPGLGLRLIYFSYDVKMKEKGDIPEGYSVSREKKERFSLILESASTNQTSMYLCASSYPGYQPQHFGDGTRLSIL.

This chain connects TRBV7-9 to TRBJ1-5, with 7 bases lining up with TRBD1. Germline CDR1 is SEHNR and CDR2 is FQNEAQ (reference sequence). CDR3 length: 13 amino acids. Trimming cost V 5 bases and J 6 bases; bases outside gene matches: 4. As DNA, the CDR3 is TGTGCCAGCAGCCCGACAGGGTTTCAGCCCCAGCATTTT. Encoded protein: CASSPTGFQPQHF.

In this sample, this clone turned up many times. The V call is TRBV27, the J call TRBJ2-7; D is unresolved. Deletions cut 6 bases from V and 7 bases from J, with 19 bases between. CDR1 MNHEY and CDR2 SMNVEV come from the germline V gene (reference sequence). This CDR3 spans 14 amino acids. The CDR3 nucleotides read TGTGCCAGCAGACCCCAGTGGTTCGAAGGTGAGCAGTACTTC. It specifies CASRPQWFEGEQYF.

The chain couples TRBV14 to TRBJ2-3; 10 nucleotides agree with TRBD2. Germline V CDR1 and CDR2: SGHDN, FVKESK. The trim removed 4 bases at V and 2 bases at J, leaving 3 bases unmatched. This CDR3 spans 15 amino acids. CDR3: CASSPAGGFTDTQYF. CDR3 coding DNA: TGTGCCAGCAGCCCAGCGGGAGGGTTCACAGATACGCAGTATTTT. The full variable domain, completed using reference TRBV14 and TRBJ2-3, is EAGVTQFPSHSVIEKGQTVTLRCDPISGHDNLYWYRRVMGKEIKFLLHFVKESKQDESGMPNNRFLAERTGGTYSTLKVQPAELEDSGVYFCASSPAGGFTDTQYFGPGTRLTVL.

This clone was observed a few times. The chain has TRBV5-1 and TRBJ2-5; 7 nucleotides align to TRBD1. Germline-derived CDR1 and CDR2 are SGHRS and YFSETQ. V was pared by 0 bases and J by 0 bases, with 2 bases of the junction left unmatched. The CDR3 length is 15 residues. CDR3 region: CASSLAGQNQETQYF. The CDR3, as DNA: TGCGCCAGCAGCTTGGCGGGACAGAACCAAGAGACCCAGTACTTC.

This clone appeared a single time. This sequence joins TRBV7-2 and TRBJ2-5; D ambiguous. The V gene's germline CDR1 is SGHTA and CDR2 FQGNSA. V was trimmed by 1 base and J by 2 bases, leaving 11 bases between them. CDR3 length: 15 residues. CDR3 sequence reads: CASSLVAVTQETQYF. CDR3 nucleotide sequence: TGTGCCAGCAGCTTAGTAGCTGTGACACAAGAGACCCAGTACTTC.

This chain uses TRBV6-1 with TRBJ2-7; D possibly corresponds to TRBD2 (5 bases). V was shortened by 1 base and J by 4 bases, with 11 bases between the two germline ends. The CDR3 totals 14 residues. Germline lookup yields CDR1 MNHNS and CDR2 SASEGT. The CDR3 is CASSEGTGTYEQYF. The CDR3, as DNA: TGTGCCAGCAGTGAAGGGACGGGAACATACGAGCAGTACTTC.

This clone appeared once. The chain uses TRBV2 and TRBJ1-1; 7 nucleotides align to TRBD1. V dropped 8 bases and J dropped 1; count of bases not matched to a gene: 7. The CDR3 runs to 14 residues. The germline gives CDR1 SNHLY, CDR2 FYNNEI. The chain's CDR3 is CASHQTGSNTEAFF. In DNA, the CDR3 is TGTGCCAGCCACCAGACAGGGTCGAACACTGAAGCTTTCTTT.

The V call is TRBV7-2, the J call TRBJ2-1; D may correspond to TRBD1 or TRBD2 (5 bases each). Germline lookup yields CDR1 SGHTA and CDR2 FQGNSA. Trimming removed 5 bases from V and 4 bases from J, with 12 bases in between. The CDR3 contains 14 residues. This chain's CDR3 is CASSRIGTYNEQFF. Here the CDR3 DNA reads TGTGCCAGCAGCCGTATCGGGACGTACAATGAGCAGTTCTTC.

The CDR3 here is CASSSLRDRGQNEQFF. The CDR3 DNA reads TGTGCCAGCAGCTCACTAAGGGACAGGGGGCAAAATGAGCAGTTCTTC. This chain links TRBV7-9 with TRBJ2-1; TRBD1 matches 12 bases. CDR1 and CDR2 from the germline V gene are SEHNR and FQNEAQ (reference sequence). V lost 4 bases, J lost 7 bases, and 8 bases stayed unmatched. This CDR3 has 16 residues.

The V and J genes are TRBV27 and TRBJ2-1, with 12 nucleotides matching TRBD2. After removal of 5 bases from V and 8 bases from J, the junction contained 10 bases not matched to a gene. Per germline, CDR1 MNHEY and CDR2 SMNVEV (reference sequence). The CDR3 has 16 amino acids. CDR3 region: CASSAGLAGFIYEQFF. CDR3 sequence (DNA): TGTGCCAGCAGTGCCGGACTAGCGGGATTTATATATGAGCAGTTCTTC.

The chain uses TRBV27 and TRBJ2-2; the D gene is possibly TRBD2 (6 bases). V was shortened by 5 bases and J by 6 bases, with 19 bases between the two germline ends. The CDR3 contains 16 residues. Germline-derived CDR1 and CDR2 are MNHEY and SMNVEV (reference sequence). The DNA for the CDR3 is TGTGCCAGCAGTCCGGAGGGTTGGTGGTGGTCCGGGGAGCTGTTTTTT. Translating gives CASSPEGWWWSGELFF.

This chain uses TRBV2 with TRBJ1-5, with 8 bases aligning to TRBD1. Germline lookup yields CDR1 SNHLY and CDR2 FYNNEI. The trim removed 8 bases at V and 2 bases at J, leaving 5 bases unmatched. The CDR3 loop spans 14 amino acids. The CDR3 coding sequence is TGTGCCAGCCAGGGGGCGAGTGGCAATCAGCCCCAGCATTTT. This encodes CASQGASGNQPQHF. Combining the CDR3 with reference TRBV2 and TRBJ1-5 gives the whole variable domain EPEVTQTPSHQVTQMGQEVILRCVPISNHLYFYWYRQILGQKVEFLVSFYNNEISEKSEIFDDQFSVERPDGSNFTLKIRSTKLEDSAMYFCASQGASGNQPQHFGDGTRLSIL.

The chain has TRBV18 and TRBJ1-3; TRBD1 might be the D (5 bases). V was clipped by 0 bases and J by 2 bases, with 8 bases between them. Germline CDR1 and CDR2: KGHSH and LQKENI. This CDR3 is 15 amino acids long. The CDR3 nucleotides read TGTGCCAGCTCACCACCGCTAGGGGCTGGAAACACCATATATTTT. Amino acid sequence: CASSPPLGAGNTIYF.

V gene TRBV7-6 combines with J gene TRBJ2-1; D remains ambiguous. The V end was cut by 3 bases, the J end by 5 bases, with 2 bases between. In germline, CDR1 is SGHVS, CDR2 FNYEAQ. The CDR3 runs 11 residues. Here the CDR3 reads CASSLNNEQFF. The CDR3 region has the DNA TGTGCCAGCAGCTTGAACAATGAGCAGTTCTTC. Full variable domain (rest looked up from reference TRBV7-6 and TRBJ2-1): GAGVSQSPRYKVTKRGQDVALRCDPISGHVSLYWYRQALGQGPEFLTYFNYEAQQDKSGLPNDRFSAERPEGSISTLTIQRTEQRDSAMYRCASSLNNEQFFGPGTRLTVL.

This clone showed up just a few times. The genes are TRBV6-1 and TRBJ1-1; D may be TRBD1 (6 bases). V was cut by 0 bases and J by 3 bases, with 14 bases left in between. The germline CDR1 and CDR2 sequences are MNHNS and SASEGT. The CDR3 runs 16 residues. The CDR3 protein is CASSEAFNREDTEAFF. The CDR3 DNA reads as TGTGCCAGCAGTGAAGCGTTTAACAGGGAGGACACTGAAGCTTTCTTT.

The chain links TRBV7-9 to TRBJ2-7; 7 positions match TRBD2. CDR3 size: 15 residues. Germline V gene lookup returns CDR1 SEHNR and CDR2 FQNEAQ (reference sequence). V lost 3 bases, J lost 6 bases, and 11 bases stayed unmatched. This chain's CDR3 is CASSFSPGGSTEQYF. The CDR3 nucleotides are TGTGCCAGCAGCTTTTCCCCAGGCGGGAGTACCGAGCAGTACTTC.

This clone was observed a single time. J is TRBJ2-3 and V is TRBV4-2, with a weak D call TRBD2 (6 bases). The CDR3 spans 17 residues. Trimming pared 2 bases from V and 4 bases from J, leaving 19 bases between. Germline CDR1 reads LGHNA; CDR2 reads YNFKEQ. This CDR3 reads CASSQRFPSDFPDTQYF. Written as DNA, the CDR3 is TGTGCCAGCAGCCAAAGGTTTCCTAGCGACTTTCCAGATACGCAGTATTTT.

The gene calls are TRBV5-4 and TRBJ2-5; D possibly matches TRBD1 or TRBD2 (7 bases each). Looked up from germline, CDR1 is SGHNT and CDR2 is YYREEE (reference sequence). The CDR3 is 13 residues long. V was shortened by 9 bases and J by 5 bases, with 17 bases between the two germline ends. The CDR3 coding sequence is TGTGCCACCCGACTAGCAGGGGGGGAGACCCAGTACTTC. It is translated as CATRLAGGETQYF.

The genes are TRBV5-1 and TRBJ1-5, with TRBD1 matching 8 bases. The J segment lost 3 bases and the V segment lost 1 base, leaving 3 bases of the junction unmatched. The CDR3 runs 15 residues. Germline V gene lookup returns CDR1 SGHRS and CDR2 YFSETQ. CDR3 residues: CASSLSGQVNQPQHF. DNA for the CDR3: TGCGCCAGCAGCTTGTCGGGACAGGTCAATCAGCCCCAGCATTTT. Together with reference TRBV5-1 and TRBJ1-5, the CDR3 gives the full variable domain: KAGVTQTPRYLIKTRGQQVTLSCSPISGHRSVSWYQQTPGQGLQFLFEYFSETQRNKGNFPGRFSGRQFSNSRSEMNVSTLELGDSALYLCASSLSGQVNQPQHFGDGTRLSIL.

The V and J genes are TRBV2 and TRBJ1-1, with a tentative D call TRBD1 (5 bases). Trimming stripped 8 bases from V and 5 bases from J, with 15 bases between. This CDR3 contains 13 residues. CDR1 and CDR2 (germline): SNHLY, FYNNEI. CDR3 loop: CASDWGVGTEAFF. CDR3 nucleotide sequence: TGTGCCAGCGACTGGGGCGTGGGGACTGAAGCTTTCTTT. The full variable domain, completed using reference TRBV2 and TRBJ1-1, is EPEVTQTPSHQVTQMGQEVILRCVPISNHLYFYWYRQILGQKVEFLVSFYNNEISEKSEIFDDQFSVERPDGSNFTLKIRSTKLEDSAMYFCASDWGVGTEAFFGQGTRLTVV.

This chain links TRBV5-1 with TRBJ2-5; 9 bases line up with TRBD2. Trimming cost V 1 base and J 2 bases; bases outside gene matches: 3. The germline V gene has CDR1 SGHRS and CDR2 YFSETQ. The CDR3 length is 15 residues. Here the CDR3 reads CASSLYSGSQETQYF. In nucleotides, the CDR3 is TGCGCCAGCAGCTTGTATAGCGGGAGTCAAGAGACCCAGTACTTC.

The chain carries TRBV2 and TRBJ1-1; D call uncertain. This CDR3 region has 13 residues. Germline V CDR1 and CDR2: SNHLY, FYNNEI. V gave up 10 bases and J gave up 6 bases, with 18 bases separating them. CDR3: CATGGVGTSEAFF. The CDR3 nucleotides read TGTGCCACCGGTGGTGTGGGAACATCTGAAGCTTTCTTT.

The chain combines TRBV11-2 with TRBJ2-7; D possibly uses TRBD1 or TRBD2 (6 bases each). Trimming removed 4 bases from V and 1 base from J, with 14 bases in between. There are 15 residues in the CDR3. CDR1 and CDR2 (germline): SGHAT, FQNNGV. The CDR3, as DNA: TGTGCCAGCAGCTGGGCGAGGGGGAGGTCCTACGAGCAGTACTTC. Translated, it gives CASSWARGRSYEQYF.

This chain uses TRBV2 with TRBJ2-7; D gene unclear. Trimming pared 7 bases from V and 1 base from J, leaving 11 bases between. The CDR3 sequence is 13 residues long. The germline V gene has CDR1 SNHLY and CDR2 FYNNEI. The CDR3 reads CASTDRYSYEQYF. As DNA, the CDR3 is TGTGCCAGCACCGACCGCTATTCCTACGAGCAGTACTTC.

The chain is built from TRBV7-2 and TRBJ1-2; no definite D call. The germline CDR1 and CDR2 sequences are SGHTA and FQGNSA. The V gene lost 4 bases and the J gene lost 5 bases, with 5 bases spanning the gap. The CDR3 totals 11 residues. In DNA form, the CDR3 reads TGTGCCAGCAGCTCTGGTTATGGCTACACCTTC. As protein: CASSSGYGYTF.

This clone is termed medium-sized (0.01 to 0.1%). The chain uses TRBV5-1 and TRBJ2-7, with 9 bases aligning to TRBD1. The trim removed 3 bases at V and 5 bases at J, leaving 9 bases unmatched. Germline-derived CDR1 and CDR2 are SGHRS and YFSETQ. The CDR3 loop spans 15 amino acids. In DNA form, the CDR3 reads TGCGCCAGCAGCTCAATGGGACAGGGATTCCACGAGCAGTACTTC. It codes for CASSSMGQGFHEQYF.

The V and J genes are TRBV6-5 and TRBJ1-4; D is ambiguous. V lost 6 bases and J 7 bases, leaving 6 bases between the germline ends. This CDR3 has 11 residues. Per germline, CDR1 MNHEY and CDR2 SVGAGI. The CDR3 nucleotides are TGTGCCAGCAGCCCGGGTGAAAAACTGTTTTTT. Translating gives CASSPGEKLFF.

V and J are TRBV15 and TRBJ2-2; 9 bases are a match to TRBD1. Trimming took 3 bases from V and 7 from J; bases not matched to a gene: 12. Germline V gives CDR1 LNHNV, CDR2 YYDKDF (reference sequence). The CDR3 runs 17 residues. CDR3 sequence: CATSRLTGGPSGGELFF. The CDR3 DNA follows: TGTGCCACCAGCAGGCTAACAGGGGGCCCTTCGGGCGGGGAGCTGTTTTTT.

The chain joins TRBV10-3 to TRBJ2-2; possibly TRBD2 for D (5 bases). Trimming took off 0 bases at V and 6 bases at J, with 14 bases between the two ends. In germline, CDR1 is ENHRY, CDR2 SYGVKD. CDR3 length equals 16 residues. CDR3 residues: CAISESDTSLPGELFF. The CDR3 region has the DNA TGTGCCATCAGTGAGTCAGATACTAGTCTCCCCGGGGAGCTGTTTTTT.

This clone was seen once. In DNA, the CDR3 is TGCAGCGTTGTCGGCGGGGACCTAGGTGAGCAGTTCTTC. Translated: CSVVGGDLGEQFF. This chain uses TRBV29-1 with TRBJ2-1; maybe TRBD2 (6 bases). Germline CDR1 SQVTM, CDR2 ANQGSEA. V lost 4 bases and J lost 9, with 16 bases in between. This CDR3 has 13 residues.

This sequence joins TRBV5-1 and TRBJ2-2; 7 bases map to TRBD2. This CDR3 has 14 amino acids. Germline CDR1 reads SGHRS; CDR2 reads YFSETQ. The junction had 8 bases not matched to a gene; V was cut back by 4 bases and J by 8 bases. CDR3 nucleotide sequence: TGCGCCAGCAGCCCCGTCACGGGGGGAGGGGAGCTGTTTTTT. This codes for CASSPVTGGGELFF.